The clone carrying this T cell receptor beta chain showed up many times. These data originate in a study of shared clonotypes between healthy human individuals. Sequenced by immunoSEQ multiplex PCR; TCRdb stores in-frame clones only, minus some. The table lists hundreds of thousands of clones, around four fifths of them singletons, with about 1.8% in the top ten. CDR3 length: 20 amino acids. The germline CDR1 and CDR2 sequences are MGHRA and YSYEKL. After removal of 0 bases from V and 10 bases from J, the junction contained 18 bases not matched to a gene. This chain links TRBV4-1 with TRBJ2-1, with 13 bases lining up with TRBD2. The TCR was taken from a woman in her twenties or thirties in good health. Specimen: memory CD4+ T cells sorted from blood. The sample's subset: CD45RA-negative fraction. DNA for the CDR3: TGCGCCAGCAGCCAAGACTCATCATGGGCCGGGACTAGCGGGACAGGGGAGCAGTTCTTC. This gives the protein CASSQDSSWAGTSGTGEQFF.